Sequencing of this T cell receptor (beta chain) was carried out in a study of T-cell reconstitution after alpha-beta-depleted transplantation in children. The library targeted TCRbeta and was prepared with unique molecular identifiers. One entry per CDR3 protein, called by TCRdb with MiXCR from the PCR reads. This repertoire shows over 150,000 distinct CDR3 sequences, just under 6.5% found once; its top ten account for just over 4.5%. Broader study findings: Most T-cell counts and diversity one year after the transplant came from T cells that were newly produced.

V was cut by 6 bases and J by 1 base, with 13 bases left in between. The CDR3 is 14 residues long. This clonotype appeared many times. The antigen remains undetermined. Material: PBMCs, obtained before TCRalphabeta/CD19-depleted stem cell transplant. This sequence was found in a girl under three years old with combined immunodeficiency, due to receive a stem cell transplant. The chain is built from TRBV12-3 or TRBV12-4 and TRBJ2-7; possibly TRBD1 for D (6 bases). CDR3 nucleotides: TGTGCCAGCAGCCCCAGGGGCGGATCCTACGAGCAGTACTTC. Translating gives CASSPRGGSYEQYF.